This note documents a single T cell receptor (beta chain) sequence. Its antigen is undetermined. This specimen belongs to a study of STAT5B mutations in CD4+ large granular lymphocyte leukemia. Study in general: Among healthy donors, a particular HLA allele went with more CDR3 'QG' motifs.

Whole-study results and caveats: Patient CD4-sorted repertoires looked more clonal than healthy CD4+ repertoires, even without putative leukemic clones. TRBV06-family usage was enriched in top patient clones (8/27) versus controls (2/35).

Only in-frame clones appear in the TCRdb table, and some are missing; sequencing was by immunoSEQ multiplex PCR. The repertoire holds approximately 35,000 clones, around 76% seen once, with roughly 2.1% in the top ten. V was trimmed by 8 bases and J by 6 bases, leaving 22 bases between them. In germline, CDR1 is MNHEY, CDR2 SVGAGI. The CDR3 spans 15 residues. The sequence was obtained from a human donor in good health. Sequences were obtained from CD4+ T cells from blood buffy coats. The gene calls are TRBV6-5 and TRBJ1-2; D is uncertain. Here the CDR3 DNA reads TGTGCCAGCGGCCCCAGGCGGGCGCCCTCCCATGGCTACACCTTC. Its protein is CASGPRRAPSHGYTF.